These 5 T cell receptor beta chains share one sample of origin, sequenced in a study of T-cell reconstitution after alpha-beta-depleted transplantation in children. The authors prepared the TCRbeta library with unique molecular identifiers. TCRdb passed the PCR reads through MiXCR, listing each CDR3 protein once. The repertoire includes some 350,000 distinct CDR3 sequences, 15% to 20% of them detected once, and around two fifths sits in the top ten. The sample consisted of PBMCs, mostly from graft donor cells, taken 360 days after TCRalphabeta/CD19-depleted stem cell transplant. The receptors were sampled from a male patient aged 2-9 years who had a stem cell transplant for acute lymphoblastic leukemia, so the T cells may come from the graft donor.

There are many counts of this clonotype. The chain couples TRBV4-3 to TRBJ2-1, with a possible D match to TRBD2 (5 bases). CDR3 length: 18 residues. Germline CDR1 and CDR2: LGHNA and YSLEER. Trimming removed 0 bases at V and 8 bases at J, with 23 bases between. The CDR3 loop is CASSQDFPIHQSGYEQFF. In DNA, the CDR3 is TGCGCCAGCAGCCAAGATTTTCCCATTCATCAATCGGGATATGAGCAGTTCTTC.

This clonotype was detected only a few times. CDR3 sequence reads: CASSSDNALTSGRNAEQYF. For the CDR3, the DNA is TGCGCCAGCAGCTCGGACAATGCGCTGACGAGCGGGAGGAACGCCGAGCAGTACTTC. The chain couples TRBV4-1 to TRBJ2-7, with 9 positions matching TRBD2. The germline CDR1 and CDR2 sequences are MGHRA and YSYEKL. Trimming at V came to 5 bases and at J to 6 bases, leaving 23 bases not matched to a gene. The CDR3 loop spans 19 amino acids.

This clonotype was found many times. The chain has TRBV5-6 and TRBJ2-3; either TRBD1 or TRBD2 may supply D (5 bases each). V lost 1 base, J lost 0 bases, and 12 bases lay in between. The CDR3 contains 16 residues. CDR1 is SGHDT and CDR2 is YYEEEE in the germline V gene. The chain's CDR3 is CASSLLGVTSTDTQYF. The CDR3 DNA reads TGTGCCAGCAGCTTGTTGGGGGTAACTAGCACAGATACGCAGTATTTT.

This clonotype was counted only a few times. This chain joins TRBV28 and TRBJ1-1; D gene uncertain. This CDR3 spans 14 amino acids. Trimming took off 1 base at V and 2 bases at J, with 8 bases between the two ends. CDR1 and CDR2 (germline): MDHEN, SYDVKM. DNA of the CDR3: TGTGCCAGCAGTTTATTATGGGGAAACACTGAAGCTTTCTTT. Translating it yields CASSLLWGNTEAFF. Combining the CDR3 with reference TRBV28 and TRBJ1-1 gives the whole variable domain DVKVTQSSRYLVKRTGEKVFLECVQDMDHENMFWYRQDPGLGLRLIYFSYDVKMKEKGDIPEGYSVSREKKERFSLILESASTNQTSMYLCASSLLWGNTEAFFGQGTRLTVV.

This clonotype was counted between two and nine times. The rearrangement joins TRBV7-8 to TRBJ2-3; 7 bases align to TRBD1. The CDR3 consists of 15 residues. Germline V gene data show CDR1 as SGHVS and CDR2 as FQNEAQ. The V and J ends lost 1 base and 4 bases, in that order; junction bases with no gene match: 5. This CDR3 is CASSLGGQGADTQYF. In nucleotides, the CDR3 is TGTGCCAGCAGCTTAGGGGGTCAGGGGGCAGATACGCAGTATTTT.